This T cell receptor (beta chain) was profiled in a study of Ad26.COV2.S vaccination and SARS-CoV-2 variants (dated by TCRdb to about 2021). About the study as a whole: Vaccine-arm donors came from COV1001, a multicentre, randomized, double-blind, placebo-controlled phase I-IIa trial of Ad26.COV2.S in healthy adults. Ad26.COV2.S was administered intramuscularly at 5 x 10^10 or 1 x 10^11 viral particles, either as a single shot or as two shots given 56 days apart. TCRbeta repertoire sequencing served as the tool for gauging how specific and how broad the SARS-CoV-2-reactive T cell receptors were following Ad26.COV2.S vaccination. The TCR-sequenced set comprised about 30 samples: around 20 Ad26.COV2.S vaccine recipients, 5 placebo recipients and 8 SARS-CoV-2 convalescent individuals. Trial participants were randomized into five groups of five: low-dose or high-dose Ad26.COV2.S given once or twice, or placebo on both occasions. Blinding of investigators to trial group allocation was maintained during experiments and outcome assessment.

The immunoSEQ Assay was the method used to sequence TCRbeta CDR3 regions. After extraction, genomic DNA underwent amplification by bias-controlled multiplex PCR, followed by high-throughput sequencing. Processing in the source paper ran as follows. Collapsing and filtering of sequences were performed to quantify the absolute abundance of each unique TCRbeta CDR3 region. Usable DNA was measured by amplifying reference genes present in all nucleated cells, and TCRbeta template counts were normalized to that usable DNA to estimate T cell fraction. Repertoire TCRs were annotated as SARS-CoV-2-specific when V gene, CDR3 amino acid sequence and J gene were exactly matched to a known reactive TCR set. MIRA supplied the reference SARS-CoV-2 TCR set, which was filtered for enrichment in COVID-19-positive ImmuneCODE repertoires so that public or cross-reactive TCRs were removed. Drawing on the MIRA antigens, annotated TCRs were analysed further at the level of specific ORF or position within ORF. Depth was the summed frequency of annotated unique rearrangements, while breadth was defined as annotated unique rearrangements over total unique productive rearrangements. Two-sided Wilcoxon rank-sum tests were used to compare TCR breadth between groups. The source is immuneACCESS, and TCRdb retained only in-frame sequences with V and J called. Part of the clones is not carried over; for the studies checked, unresolved V genes explain less than half of this, and the remainder is unexplained. D and trimming come from the DNA, and the V and J calls and clone size come from that table. Recorded for this sample are about 380,000 clones; roughly four fifths of them occurred a single time. The ten biggest clones cover 7.4% of the sample.

In the case of this clone: There is no known antigen for this receptor. Nothing much larger sits one base from this clone, and base qualities are not available.

This specimen's treatment or condition label, interpreted: about 20 received Ad26.COV2.S at low or high dose, single or two shots; about 5 received placebo; per-sample allocation not given. Repertoires of vaccine and placebo recipients were sequenced from samples collected on day 63 after the first injection. Between 29 July and 7 August 2020, Cohort 1b enrolled about 27 adults aged 18-55 years at one site in Boston, USA. Ad26.COV2.S consisted of a replication-incompetent adenovirus type 26 vector by which a prefusion-stabilized SARS-CoV-2 spike protein from the original Wuhan strain was expressed. Overall study outcomes, separate from this receptor: Comparable non-spike TCR breadth was observed between vaccine and placebo recipients, consistent with only spike being contained in the vaccine. The study was not powered for comparison of responses between vaccine doses or regimens. Compared with placebo recipients, Ad26.COV2.S recipients showed higher spike-specific TCR breadth (P = 0.0014). After vaccination, spike-specific CD8+ and CD4+ T cell responses were reported to show substantial breadth. The authors noted that the TCR breadth and depth analyses may have underestimated total T cell responses.

Including the terminal cysteine and phenylalanine, the CDR3 comprises 15 residues. The DNA shown is the 45-base CDR3, in frame from base 1. V is reduced by 4 bases and J by 0 bases, leaving a spacing of 13 bases between them. The germline V gene specifies SGHTA as CDR1 and FQGNSA as CDR2. The rearrangement joined TRBV7-2 to TRBJ2-7; TRBD2 is perhaps the D gene, given 5 matching bases. This specimen was peripheral blood, taken in a trial of Ad26.COV2.S vaccine versus placebo. The TCR originated in a person aged 18 to 65 who received the Ad26.COV2.S COVID-19 vaccine or a placebo. The encoded CDR3 is CASSWTGTSSYEQYF. The sequenced DNA: TGTGCCAGCAGCTGGACGGGAACTAGCTCCTACGAGCAGTACTTC.